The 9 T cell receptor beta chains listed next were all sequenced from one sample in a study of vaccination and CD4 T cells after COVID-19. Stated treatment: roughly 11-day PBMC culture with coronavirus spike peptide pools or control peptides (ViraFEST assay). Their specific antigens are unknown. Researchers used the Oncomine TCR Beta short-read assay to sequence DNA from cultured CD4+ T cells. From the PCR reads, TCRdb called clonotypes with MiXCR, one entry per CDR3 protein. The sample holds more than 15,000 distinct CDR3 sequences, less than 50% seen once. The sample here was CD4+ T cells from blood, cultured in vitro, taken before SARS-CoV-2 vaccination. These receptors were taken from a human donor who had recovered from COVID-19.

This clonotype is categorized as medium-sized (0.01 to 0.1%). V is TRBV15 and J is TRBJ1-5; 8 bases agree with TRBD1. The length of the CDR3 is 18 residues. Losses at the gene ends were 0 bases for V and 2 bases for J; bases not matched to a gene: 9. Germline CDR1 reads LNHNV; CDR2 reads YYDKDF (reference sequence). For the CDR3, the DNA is TGTGCCACCAGCAGAGATTCAGCGACAGGGGTCGGCAATCAGCCCCAGCATTTT. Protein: CATSRDSATGVGNQPQHF.

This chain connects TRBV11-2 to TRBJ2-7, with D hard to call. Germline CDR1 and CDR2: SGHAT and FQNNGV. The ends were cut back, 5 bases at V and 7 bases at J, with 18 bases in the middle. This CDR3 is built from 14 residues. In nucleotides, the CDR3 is TGTGCCAGCAGCCTAAGGGATTCGTATGGTGAGCAGTACTTC. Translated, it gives CASSLRDSYGEQYF.

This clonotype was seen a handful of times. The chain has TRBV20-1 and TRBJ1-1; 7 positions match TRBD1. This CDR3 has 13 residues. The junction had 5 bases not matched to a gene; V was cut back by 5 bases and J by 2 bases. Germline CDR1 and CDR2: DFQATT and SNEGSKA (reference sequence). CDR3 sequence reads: CSALDRANTEAFF. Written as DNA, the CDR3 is TGCAGTGCTTTAGACAGGGCTAACACTGAAGCTTTCTTT.

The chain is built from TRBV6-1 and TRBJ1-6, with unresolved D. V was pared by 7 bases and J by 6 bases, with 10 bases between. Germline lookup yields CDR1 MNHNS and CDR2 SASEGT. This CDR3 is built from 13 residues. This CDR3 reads CASIVNSNSPLHF. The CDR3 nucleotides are TGTGCCAGCATCGTGAACAGTAATTCACCCCTCCACTTT.

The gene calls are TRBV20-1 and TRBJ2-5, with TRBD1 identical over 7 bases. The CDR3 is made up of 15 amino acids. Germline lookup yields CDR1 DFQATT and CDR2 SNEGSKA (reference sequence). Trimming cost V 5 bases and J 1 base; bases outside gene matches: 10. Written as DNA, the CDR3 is TGCAGTGCTGGACCCTTGACAGGGCTCCAAGAGACCCAGTACTTC. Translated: CSAGPLTGLQETQYF.

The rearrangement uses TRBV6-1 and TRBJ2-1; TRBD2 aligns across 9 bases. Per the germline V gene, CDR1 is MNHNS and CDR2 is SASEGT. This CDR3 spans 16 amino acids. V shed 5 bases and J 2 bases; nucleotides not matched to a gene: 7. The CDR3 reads CASSTVAGVTYNEQFF. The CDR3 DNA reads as TGTGCCAGCAGTACAGTAGCGGGAGTAACCTACAATGAGCAGTTCTTC.

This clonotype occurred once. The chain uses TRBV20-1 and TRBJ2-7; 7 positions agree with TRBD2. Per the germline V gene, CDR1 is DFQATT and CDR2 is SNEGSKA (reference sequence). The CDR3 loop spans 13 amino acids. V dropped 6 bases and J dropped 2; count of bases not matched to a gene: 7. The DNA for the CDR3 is TGCAGTGCAGTGGCTAGCGGAACCTACGAGCAGTACTTC. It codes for CSAVASGTYEQYF.

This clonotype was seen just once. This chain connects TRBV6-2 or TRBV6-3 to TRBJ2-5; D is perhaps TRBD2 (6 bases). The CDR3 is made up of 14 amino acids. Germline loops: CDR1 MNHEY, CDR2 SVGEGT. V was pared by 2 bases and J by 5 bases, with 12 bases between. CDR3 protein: CASSYPPGRETQYF. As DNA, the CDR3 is TGTGCCAGCAGTTACCCACCGGGGAGGGAGACCCAGTACTTC.

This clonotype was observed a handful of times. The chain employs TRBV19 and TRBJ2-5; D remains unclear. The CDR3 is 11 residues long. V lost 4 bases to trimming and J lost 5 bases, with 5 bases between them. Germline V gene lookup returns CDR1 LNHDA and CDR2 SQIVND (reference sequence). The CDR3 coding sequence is TGTGCCAGTAGTAATGGGGAGACCCAGTACTTC. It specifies CASSNGETQYF.